Each of the 19 T cell receptor beta chains below was sequenced from the same sample in a study of cytomegalovirus exposure and HLA in healthy donors. 13 Jbeta primers and 60 Vbeta primers were used for the PCR. Sequencing used immunoSEQ multiplex PCR; TCRdb keeps in-frame clones, though not all of them. The table lists some 170,000 clones, about 69% of them singletons. The specimen sequenced was PBMCs. These receptors were obtained from a human donor in good health.

The chain joins TRBV6-5 to TRBJ2-1; 8 bases match TRBD1. The CDR3 runs to 16 residues. J was trimmed by 10 bases and V by 3 bases; bases with no gene match: 14. Per germline, CDR1 MNHEY and CDR2 SVGAGI. CDR3 loop: CASSYLPQGARGEQFF. For the CDR3, the DNA is TGTGCCAGCAGTTATCTTCCGCAGGGGGCAAGGGGGGAGCAGTTCTTC.

The chain carries TRBV29-1 and TRBJ1-2; TRBD1 aligns across 10 bases. Germline CDR1 SQVTM, CDR2 ANQGSEA. Trimming at V came to 6 bases and at J to 7 bases, leaving 11 bases not matched to a gene. The CDR3 spans 14 residues. The CDR3 DNA reads as TGCAGCGTGTCCGAGGGACAGGGGATAGGTGGCTACACCTTC. Protein: CSVSEGQGIGGYTF.

This clone turned up a few times. The rearrangement links TRBV11-2 to TRBJ2-3; 12 bases are shared with TRBD2. The germline CDR1 and CDR2 sequences are SGHAT and FQNNGV. The CDR3 loop spans 17 amino acids. J lost 2 bases, V lost 2 bases, and 5 bases had no gene match. For the CDR3, the DNA is TGTGCCAGCAGCTTACTACTAGCGGGGGGCCCCACAGATACGCAGTATTTT. It specifies CASSLLLAGGPTDTQYF. Looking up the rest from reference TRBV11-2 and TRBJ2-3 gives the full variable domain: EAGVAQSPRYKIIEKRQSVAFWCNPISGHATLYWYQQILGQGPKLLIQFQNNGVVDDSQLPKDRFSAERLKGVDSTLKIQPAKLEDSAVYLCASSLLLAGGPTDTQYFGPGTRLTVL.

J is TRBJ2-5 and V is TRBV5-5; tentatively, D is TRBD1 (5 bases). The J call is in doubt because the DNA end fits TRBJ2-7 better. This CDR3 comprises 15 residues. CDR1 is SGHKS and CDR2 is YYEKEE in the germline V gene (reference sequence). CDR3 sequence: CASSLGSGIPYEQYF. CDR3 sequence (DNA): TGTGCCAGCAGCTTGGGTTCAGGGATTCCCTACGAGCAGTACTTC.

This clone has just a few counts. The chain is built from TRBV5-5 and TRBJ1-2; 7 nucleotides align to TRBD1. Trimming at V came to 4 bases and at J to 8 bases, leaving 8 bases not matched to a gene. Germline values: CDR1 SGHKS, CDR2 YYEKEE (reference sequence). This CDR3 is built from 13 residues. The CDR3 sequence: CASSAGGVQGYTF. Written as DNA, the CDR3 is TGTGCCAGCAGCGCAGGGGGAGTCCAAGGCTACACCTTC.

The V and J genes are TRBV10-1 and TRBJ2-2; 11 bases are shared with TRBD2. Per the germline V gene, CDR1 is WNHNN and CDR2 is SYGVQD (reference sequence). The CDR3 runs 17 residues. The ends lost 6 bases at V and 2 bases at J; junction bases unmatched: 8. The CDR3 spells CASSPKLAGENTGELFF. For the CDR3, the DNA is TGCGCCAGCAGCCCTAAACTAGCGGGGGAAAACACCGGGGAGCTGTTTTTT.

V is TRBV18 and J is TRBJ2-7, with 7 bases that match TRBD1. The length of the CDR3 is 17 residues. Germline V gives CDR1 KGHSH, CDR2 LQKENI. Germline trimming cut 2 bases from V and 4 bases from J; bases unmatched to any gene: 14. CDR3 in DNA: TGTGCCAGCTCACCAATGAATAATAGGGACAGTCTATACGAGCAGTACTTC. This gives the protein CASSPMNNRDSLYEQYF.

This chain links TRBV2 with TRBJ2-7; D may be TRBD2 (5 bases). This CDR3 region has 12 residues. Trimming left V 8 bases short and J 2 bases short, with 10 bases between. Looked up from germline, CDR1 is SNHLY and CDR2 is FYNNEI. The CDR3 region is CASEGLTYEQYF. The DNA for the CDR3 is TGTGCCAGCGAGGGCCTAACCTACGAGCAGTACTTC.

This clone was found a few times. The chain carries TRBV2 and TRBJ1-6; a possible D gene is TRBD1 (6 bases). Germline-derived CDR1 and CDR2 are SNHLY and FYNNEI. V was cut by 6 bases and J by 7 bases, with 19 bases left in between. The CDR3 loop spans 16 amino acids. CDR3 sequence (DNA): TGTGCCAGCAGCCCCTTAGGGGGGGCCGGCAATTCACCCCTCCACTTT. Translation: CASSPLGGAGNSPLHF. The full variable domain, completed using reference TRBV2 and TRBJ1-6, is EPEVTQTPSHQVTQMGQEVILRCVPISNHLYFYWYRQILGQKVEFLVSFYNNEISEKSEIFDDQFSVERPDGSNFTLKIRSTKLEDSAMYFCASSPLGGAGNSPLHFGNGTRLTVT.

This clone has just a few counts. This chain joins TRBV5-1 and TRBJ1-1; 8 bases are a match to TRBD1. The trim removed 5 bases at V and 1 base at J, leaving 4 bases unmatched. Germline V gene lookup returns CDR1 SGHRS and CDR2 YFSETQ. This CDR3 spans 14 amino acids. The CDR3 sequence is CASRRTGTNTEAFF. CDR3 coding DNA: TGCGCCAGCAGAAGGACAGGGACGAACACTGAAGCTTTCTTT. Full variable domain (missing parts from reference TRBV5-1 and TRBJ1-1): KAGVTQTPRYLIKTRGQQVTLSCSPISGHRSVSWYQQTPGQGLQFLFEYFSETQRNKGNFPGRFSGRQFSNSRSEMNVSTLELGDSALYLCASRRTGTNTEAFFGQGTRLTVV.

This clone was recorded once. This sequence joins TRBV5-1 and TRBJ2-3, with 16 nucleotides matching TRBD2. The CDR3 length is 16 residues. The J segment lost 5 bases and the V segment lost 4 bases, leaving 4 bases of the junction unmatched. The germline gives CDR1 SGHRS, CDR2 YFSETQ. The CDR3 loop reads CASSPGLAGGQDTQYF. In nucleotides, the CDR3 is TGCGCCAGCAGCCCGGGACTAGCGGGGGGGCAAGATACGCAGTATTTT.

This chain uses TRBV9 with TRBJ2-7, with D perhaps matching TRBD1 (6 bases). CDR1 is SGDLS and CDR2 is YYNGEE in the germline V gene. Trimming removed 4 bases at V and 3 bases at J, with 17 bases between. The CDR3 is made up of 15 amino acids. CDR3 sequence: CASSNDRFGGYEQYF. CDR3 in DNA: TGTGCCAGCAGCAACGACAGGTTTGGGGGCTACGAGCAGTACTTC. The whole variable domain, remainder taken from reference TRBV9 and TRBJ2-7, is DSGVTQTPKHLITATGQRVTLRCSPRSGDLSVYWYQQSLDQGLQFLIQYYNGEERAKGNILERFSAQQFPDLHSELNLSSLELGDSALYFCASSNDRFGGYEQYFGPGTRLTVT.

The J gene is TRBJ2-1, the V gene TRBV5-1; 7 bases are a match to TRBD1. The CDR3 extends over 16 amino acids. Germline V CDR1 and CDR2: SGHRS, YFSETQ. V gave up 0 bases and J gave up 6 bases; unmatched junction bases: 9. The CDR3 bases are TGCGCCAGCAGCTTGGGTGACAGGGAAGCCAGCAATGAGCAGTTCTTC. It specifies CASSLGDREASNEQFF.

The chain recombines TRBV2 with TRBJ1-5, with a weak D call TRBD1 (6 bases). V lost 3 bases to trimming and J lost 2 bases, with 14 bases between them. Germline values: CDR1 SNHLY, CDR2 FYNNEI. The CDR3 has 16 residues. Here the CDR3 DNA reads TGTGCCAGCAGTGAGAGCCAGGGGTGGGGCAATCAGCCCCAGCATTTT. Protein sequence: CASSESQGWGNQPQHF.

The J gene is TRBJ2-1, the V gene TRBV4-1, with TRBD2 matching 7 bases. V shed 0 bases and J 9 bases; nucleotides not matched to a gene: 8. This CDR3 contains 15 residues. Germline V lookup: CDR1 MGHRA, CDR2 YSYEKL. The CDR3 loop is CASSQEWTRSGEQFF. The CDR3 coding sequence is TGCGCCAGCAGCCAAGAATGGACTAGATCGGGTGAGCAGTTCTTC.

The chain is built from TRBV10-3 and TRBJ1-1; D unresolved. The CDR3 covers 13 residues. Deletions cut 7 bases from V and 3 bases from J, with 12 bases between. Germline V gene sequence: CDR1 ENHRY, CDR2 SYGVKD. The CDR3 bases are TGTGCCATCACGGAGAGAACCCACACTGAAGCTTTCTTT. Protein sequence: CAITERTHTEAFF.

This chain connects TRBV5-4 to TRBJ2-3; TRBD1 agrees at 7 bases. V trimming: 4 bases; J trimming: 2 bases; junction bases outside the gene matches: 4. The CDR3 length is 14 residues. Germline V lookup: CDR1 SGHNT, CDR2 YYREEE (reference sequence). This CDR3 is CASSPDRSTDTQYF. For the CDR3, the DNA is TGTGCCAGCAGCCCGGACAGGTCCACAGATACGCAGTATTTT.

The chain employs TRBV5-1 and TRBJ2-5, with 14 bases lining up with TRBD2. The germline CDR1 and CDR2 sequences are SGHRS and YFSETQ. CDR3 length equals 18 residues. Losses at the gene ends were 0 bases for V and 0 bases for J; bases not matched to a gene: 4. The CDR3 sequence: CASSLARLAGGNQETQYF. Here the CDR3 DNA reads TGCGCCAGCAGCTTGGCCAGACTAGCGGGGGGGAACCAAGAGACCCAGTACTTC. Full variable domain (rest looked up from reference TRBV5-1 and TRBJ2-5): KAGVTQTPRYLIKTRGQQVTLSCSPISGHRSVSWYQQTPGQGLQFLFEYFSETQRNKGNFPGRFSGRQFSNSRSEMNVSTLELGDSALYLCASSLARLAGGNQETQYFGPGTRLLVL.

The genes are TRBV19 and TRBJ2-7, with D possibly matching TRBD2 (7 bases). V was pared by 8 bases and J by 6 bases, with 17 bases between. The CDR3 has 13 amino acids. The V gene's germline CDR1 is LNHDA and CDR2 SQIVND (reference sequence). CDR3 in amino acids: CASQPRRGGEQYF. The CDR3 region has the DNA TGTGCCAGTCAACCTCGGAGGGGGGGCGAGCAGTACTTC.